This TCR beta chain was obtained from a study of CD8 T cells in Susac syndrome. This CDR3 is built from 15 residues. V dropped 5 bases and J dropped 2 bases, with 15 bases sitting between them. Germline V gene sequence: CDR1 SGHVS, CDR2 FNYEAQ. A remark on this clonotype: Antigen unknown.

The RNA input was about 0.45 to 1 ug, and it was reverse transcribed with random hexamers. Amplification of TCR beta CDR3 used immunoSEQ multiplex PCR across 54 Vbeta and 13 Jbeta. TCRdb itself ran the immunoSEQ multiplex PCR reads through MiXCR, one entry per CDR3 protein. The repertoire holds approximately 46,000 distinct CDR3 sequences, with approximately 92% as singletons. General study results and limits: An acknowledgment was made by the study that its TCR sequencing and HLA analysis involved relatively few individuals.

The source of this sequence is a human donor in good health. The V call is TRBV7-6, the J call TRBJ1-2, with D possibly TRBD1 on 5 matching bases. The sequenced sample consisted of CD8+ T cells from PBMCs. Here the CDR3 DNA reads TGTGCCAGCAGCCCGCATCCGAGGGGAAACTATGGCTACACCTTC. Encoded protein: CASSPHPRGNYGYTF.